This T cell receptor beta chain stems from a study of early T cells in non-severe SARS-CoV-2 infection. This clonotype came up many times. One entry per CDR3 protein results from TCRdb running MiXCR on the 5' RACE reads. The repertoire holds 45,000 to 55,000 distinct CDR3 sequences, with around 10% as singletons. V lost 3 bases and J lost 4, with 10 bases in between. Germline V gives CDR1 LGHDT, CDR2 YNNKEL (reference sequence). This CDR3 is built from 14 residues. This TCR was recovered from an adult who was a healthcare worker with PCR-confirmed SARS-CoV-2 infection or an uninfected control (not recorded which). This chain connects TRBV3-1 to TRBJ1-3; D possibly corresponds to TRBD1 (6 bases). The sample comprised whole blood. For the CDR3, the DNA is TGTGCCAGCAGCCAGCAGGGGAGAGGAAACACCATATATTTT. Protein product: CASSQQGRGNTIYF.